This record looks at one T cell receptor (beta chain) sequence and its context. Its antigen is still unknown. After isolation, RNA underwent reverse transcription to generate cDNA as the sequencing template. Only in-frame clones appear in the TCRdb table, and some are missing; sequencing was by immunoSEQ multiplex PCR. The table lists around 270,000 clones, over 45% of them singletons. This sample is part of a study of CD8+ T cells in alopecia areata. Stated treatment: oral pan-JAK inhibitor, 5-10 mg twice daily. Trimming cost V 2 bases and J 3 bases, with 12 bases left between them. The germline V gene encodes CDR1 SGHAT and CDR2 FQNNGV. The CDR3 consists of 15 residues. Overall study findings and caveats: Among patients, TCR sharing was less clear than in mice, a difference possibly due in part to HLA diversity in the patient population. Normal-skin resident alphabeta T cells also appear among scalp sample sequences.

The rearrangement joins TRBV11-2 to TRBJ2-3; D remains ambiguous. The source material was CD4+ T cells sorted from blood, sampled at week 24, from a patient treated with tofacitinib. The receptor comes from a human donor with alopecia areata. The CDR3 reads CASSLIGSPTDTQYF. The CDR3 bases are TGTGCCAGCAGCTTAATCGGTAGCCCTACAGATACGCAGTATTTT.